A selection of T cell receptor beta chains follows, all from one sample in a study of cytomegalovirus exposure and HLA in healthy donors. TCRdb's copy holds only in-frame clones and misses some; the assay was immunoSEQ multiplex PCR. The repertoire holds 100,000 to 150,000 clones, about 91% seen once, with roughly 1.2% in the top ten. Sequences were obtained from PBMCs. The receptors were sampled from a woman between 18 and 29 years old in good health and CMV-seronegative. Each CDR3 is given with its conserved first and last residue. A D gene is named only where the DNA matches it firmly. Clone size appears in some rows only: once, few, many, or a class for an expanded clone.

size | J | V | D | DNA | CDR3
once | TRBJ1-2 | TRBV18 | - | TGTGCCAGCTCACCACGACAGAACTATGGCTACACCTTC | CASSPRQNYGYTF
- | TRBJ1-4 | TRBV7-6 | TRBD1 | TGTGCCAGCAGCCCTCGACAGGGGAGTGAAAAACTGTTTTTT | CASSPRQGSEKLFF
- | TRBJ1-1 | TRBV5-4 | - | TGTGCCAGCAGCCCCGCTCGGGTCGGCACTGAAGCTTTCTTT | CASSPARVGTEAFF
once | TRBJ1-1 | TRBV11-3 | - | TGTGCCAGCAGCCGTTCCTGGAGGACTGAAGCTTTCTTT | CASSRSWRTEAFF
once | TRBJ2-1 | TRBV29-1 | - | TGCAGCGTTGAAACAGAAAACAATGAGCAGTTCTTC | CSVETENNEQFF
- | TRBJ2-1 | TRBV9 | TRBD2 | TGTGCCAGCAGCGTGACTAGCGGGGCCTACAATGAGCAGTTCTTC | CASSVTSGAYNEQFF
- | TRBJ1-5 | TRBV5-6 | TRBD1 | TGTGCCAGCAGCTTAAGACAGGGGGACCAGCCCCAGCATTTT | CASSLRQGDQPQHF
- | TRBJ2-3 | TRBV7-3 | - | TGTGCCAGCAGCTTTAGGGGCGCAGATACGCAGTATTTT | CASSFRGADTQYF
- | TRBJ2-5 | TRBV9 | - | TGTGCCAGCAGCGTAGACGGGGGTGCGGAGACCCAGTACTTC | CASSVDGGAETQYF
few | TRBJ1-6 | TRBV19 | - | TGTGCCAGTAGCTTTGAGATGGGGCTTAACTCACCCCTCCACTTT | CASSFEMGLNSPLHF
- | TRBJ1-1 | TRBV9 | TRBD1 | TGTGCCAGCAGCGTGGGGGACAGTAACACTGAAGCTTTCTTT | CASSVGDSNTEAFF
- | TRBJ1-5 | TRBV15 | - | TGTGCCACCAGCAGAGATGTAGTCACCCAGGGCAATCAGCCCCAGCATTTT | CATSRDVVTQGNQPQHF
once | TRBJ2-1 | TRBV7-9 | TRBD2 | TGTGCCAGCTCCCAGCGGGGGGCTTACAATGAGCAGTTCTTC | CASSQRGAYNEQFF
- | TRBJ1-2 | TRBV6-6 | TRBD1 | TGTGCCAGCAGTTGGACAGGAGTCTATGGCTACACCTTC | CASSWTGVYGYTF
- | TRBJ2-3 | TRBV5-1 | TRBD2 | TGCGCCAGCAGCTTGGCGGGACTAGGACCCACAGATACGCAGTATTTT | CASSLAGLGPTDTQYF
- | TRBJ1-1 | TRBV5-1 | TRBD1 | TGCGCCAGCAGAAGGGGGCCGAACACTGAAGCTTTCTTT | CASRRGPNTEAFF
- | TRBJ2-1 | TRBV7-3 | - | TGTGCCAGCAGCCTCGATGGCGGCGAGCAGTTCTTC | CASSLDGGEQFF
few | TRBJ1-1 | TRBV11-2 | TRBD1 | TGTGCCAGCAGCACCTCTCCAGGGGGCGGGACTGAAGCTTTCTTT | CASSTSPGGGTEAFF
- | TRBJ2-1 | TRBV7-3 | TRBD2 | TGTGCCAGCAGCTTAGACGGGGGGGTCAACAATGAGCAGTTCTTC | CASSLDGGVNNEQFF
- | TRBJ1-6 | TRBV4-1 | - | TGCGCCAGCAGCCAAGATCCAGGGTATTTGGATTCACCCCTCCACTTT | CASSQDPGYLDSPLHF
- | TRBJ1-2 | TRBV7-8 | - | TGTGCCAGCAGCTTAGTAGTGGGATATCAGGGGGGCTACACCTTC | CASSLVVGYQGGYTF
- | TRBJ1-2 | TRBV7-3 | - | TGTGCCAGCAGCACCTCCCCCACAGGCCCCTACACCTTC | CASSTSPTGPYTF
- | TRBJ2-2 | TRBV6-6 | - | TGTGCCAGCAGTTACACTCGGGGGTCACAAGCCGGGGAGCTGTTTTTT | CASSYTRGSQAGELFF
- | TRBJ2-7 | TRBV2 | - | TGTGCCAGCAGTGAAAGGTTGGCGGGGGAGCAGTACTTC | CASSERLAGEQYF
- | TRBJ1-6 | TRBV6-5 | TRBD1 | TGTGCCAGCAGTATGGACAGGGACTATAATTCACCCCTCCACTTT | CASSMDRDYNSPLHF
- | TRBJ2-2 | TRBV7-3 | - | TGTGCCAGCAGCTTCCTTAGCAGGGGCAACACCGGGGAGCTGTTTTTT | CASSFLSRGNTGELFF
- | TRBJ2-3 | TRBV27 | - | TGTGCCAGCAGTTTAGTATCCACAGATACGCAGTATTTT | CASSLVSTDTQYF
- | TRBJ1-6 | TRBV19 | - | TGTGCCAGTAAAATGAGTTCCGCGGGTAATTCACCCCTCCACTTT | CASKMSSAGNSPLHF
- | TRBJ2-7 | TRBV28 | - | TGTGCCAGCAGTTTAGGAGGGGGGGGACATACCTACGAGCAGTACTTC | CASSLGGGGHTYEQYF
- | TRBJ2-1 | TRBV21-1 | - | TGTGCCAGCAGCAAAGAAGGTGCGTTGCAGGGTCACAATGAGCAGTTCTTC | CASSKEGALQGHNEQFF
- | TRBJ2-2 | TRBV5-6 | TRBD1 | TGTGCCAGCAGAGCAGAGGGACAGCGAAACACCGGGGAGCTGTTTTTT | CASRAEGQRNTGELFF
- | TRBJ1-4 | TRBV15 | TRBD1 | TGTGCCACCAGCAGATCGTTGACAGGGGGCAGTGAAAAACTGTTTTTT | CATSRSLTGGSEKLFF
- | TRBJ1-5 | TRBV4-1 | - | TGCGCCAGCAGCCAAGATGTCACAGGTGTATTTCAGCCCCAGCATTTT | CASSQDVTGVFQPQHF
- | TRBJ2-1 | TRBV10-2 | TRBD2 | TGCGCCAGCAGTGACCCTACGAAGGGGCTAGCGGGGGGGCCTATACTGTTCTTC | CASSDPTKGLAGGPILFF
- | TRBJ1-4 | TRBV19 | - | TGTGCCAGTAATTCGTGGGGCCAGGGCGCCCCTCGGAATGAAAAACTGTTTTTT | CASNSWGQGAPRNEKLFF
- | TRBJ2-1 | TRBV7-9 | TRBD1 | TGTGCCAGCAGCTATACCGGGACAGGAAGCCAATACAATGAGCAGTTCTTC | CASSYTGTGSQYNEQFF
- | TRBJ1-1 | TRBV6-5 | - | TGTGCCAGCAGTTACGCGCCGAGTCCCGGCACTGAAGCTTTCTTT | CASSYAPSPGTEAFF
- | TRBJ1-1 | TRBV5-1 | - | TGCGCCAGCAGCGAAACAGGGTCCCCGATAGAAGCTTTCTTT | CASSETGSPIEAFF
- | TRBJ1-5 | TRBV6-1 | - | TGTGCCAGCAGTGGCAGGGAGGATCAGCCCCAGCATTTT | CASSGREDQPQHF
- | TRBJ2-7 | TRBV7-9 | - | TGTGCCAGCAGCTTAGAAGCAGGCTACGAGCAGTACTTC | CASSLEAGYEQYF
- | TRBJ1-2 | TRBV2 | TRBD1 | TGTGCCAGCAGTGCGGGACAGGGGATCTATGGCTACACCTTC | CASSAGQGIYGYTF
- | TRBJ1-1 | TRBV7-8 | - | TGTGCCAGCAGCTTAAGGGCCCGACGGAGGATCACTGAAGCTTTCTTT | CASSLRARRRITEAFF
- | TRBJ1-3 | TRBV5-6 | TRBD1 | TGTGCCAGCAGCTCCGGACAGGGAATAATCATATATTTT | CASSSGQGIIIYF
- | TRBJ1-3 | TRBV7-9 | - | TGTGCCAGCAGAGCGAAAGGGACAAACTCTGGAAACACCATATATTTT | CASRAKGTNSGNTIYF
- | TRBJ1-5 | TRBV7-9 | TRBD1 | TGTGCCAGCAGCTTAGCGTGGGGACAGGGAGAAAATCAGCCCCAGCATTTT | CASSLAWGQGENQPQHF
- | TRBJ2-5 | TRBV9 | TRBD2 | TGTGCCAGCAGCGTTAACGGGGGAGGGGAGACCCAGTACTTC | CASSVNGGGETQYF
- | TRBJ2-2 | TRBV2 | - | TGTGCCAGCAGCTACAGTTGGACCGGGGAGCTGTTTTTT | CASSYSWTGELFF
- | TRBJ2-4 | TRBV6-5 | - | TGTGCCAGCAGTTTTGCGGTGGGGGCTAACATTCAGTACTTC | CASSFAVGANIQYF
- | TRBJ2-1 | TRBV10-3 | TRBD1 | TGTGCCATCGGCGGACAGGGGGCTTTCAATGAGCAGTTCTTC | CAIGGQGAFNEQFF
once | TRBJ2-7 | TRBV29-1 | - | TGCAGCGTTGTGCCAGGGAACGGGGAGCAGTACTTC | CSVVPGNGEQYF
- | TRBJ1-1 | TRBV11-3 | - | TGTGCCAGCAGTATCGGCGGGAGGAACACTGAAGCTTTCTTT | CASSIGGRNTEAFF
few | TRBJ1-1 | TRBV11-2 | - | TGTGCCAGCAGCTTTACGCAGGAAGCTTTCTTT | CASSFTQEAFF
- | TRBJ2-7 | TRBV6-1 | - | TGTGCCAGCAGTTCCTCCTCACAAGCCTACGAGCAGTACTTC | CASSSSSQAYEQYF
- | TRBJ2-3 | TRBV13 | TRBD2 | TGTGCCAGCAGCATAGCGGGGACAGATACGCAGTATTTT | CASSIAGTDTQYF
- | TRBJ1-2 | TRBV6-1 | TRBD1 | TGTGCCAGCAGGGAGGGACAGCTGACTAACTATGGCTACACCTTC | CASREGQLTNYGYTF